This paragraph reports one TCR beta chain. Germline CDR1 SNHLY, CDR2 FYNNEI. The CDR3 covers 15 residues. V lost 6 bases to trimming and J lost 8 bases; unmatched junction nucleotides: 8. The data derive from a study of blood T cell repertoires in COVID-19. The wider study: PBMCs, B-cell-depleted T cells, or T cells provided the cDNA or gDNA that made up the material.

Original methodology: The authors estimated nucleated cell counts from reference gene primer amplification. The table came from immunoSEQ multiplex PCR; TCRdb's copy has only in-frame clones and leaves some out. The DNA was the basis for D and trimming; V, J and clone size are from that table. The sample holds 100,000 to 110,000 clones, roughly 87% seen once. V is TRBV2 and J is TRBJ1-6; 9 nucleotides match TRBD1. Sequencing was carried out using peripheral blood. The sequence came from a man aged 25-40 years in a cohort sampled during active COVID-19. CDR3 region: CASSRRTGADSPLHF. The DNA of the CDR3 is TGTGCCAGCAGCCGACGGACAGGGGCAGATTCACCCCTCCACTTT.